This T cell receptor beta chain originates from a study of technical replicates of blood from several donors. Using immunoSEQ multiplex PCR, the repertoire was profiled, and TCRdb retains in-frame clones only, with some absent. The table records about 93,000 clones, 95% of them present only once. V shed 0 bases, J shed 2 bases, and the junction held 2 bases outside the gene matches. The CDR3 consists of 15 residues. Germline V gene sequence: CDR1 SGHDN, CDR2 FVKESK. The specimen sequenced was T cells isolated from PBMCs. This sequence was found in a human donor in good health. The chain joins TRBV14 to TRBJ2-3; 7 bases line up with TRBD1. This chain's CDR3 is CASSQEQGITDTQYF. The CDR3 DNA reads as TGTGCCAGCAGCCAAGAACAGGGGATCACAGATACGCAGTATTTT.